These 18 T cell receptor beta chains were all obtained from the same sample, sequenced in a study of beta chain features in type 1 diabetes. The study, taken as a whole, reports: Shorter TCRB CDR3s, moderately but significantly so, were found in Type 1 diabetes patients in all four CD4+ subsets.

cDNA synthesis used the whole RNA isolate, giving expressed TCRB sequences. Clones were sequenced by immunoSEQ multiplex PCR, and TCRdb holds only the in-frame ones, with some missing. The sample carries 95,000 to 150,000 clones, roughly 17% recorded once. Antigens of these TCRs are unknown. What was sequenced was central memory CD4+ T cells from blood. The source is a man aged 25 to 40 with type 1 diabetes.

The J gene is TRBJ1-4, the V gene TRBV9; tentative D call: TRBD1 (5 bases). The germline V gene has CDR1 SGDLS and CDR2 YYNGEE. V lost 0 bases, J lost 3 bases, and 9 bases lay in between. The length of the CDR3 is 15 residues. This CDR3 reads CASSVGAGPNEKLFF. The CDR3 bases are TGTGCCAGCAGCGTAGGGGCAGGGCCTAATGAAAAACTGTTTTTT.

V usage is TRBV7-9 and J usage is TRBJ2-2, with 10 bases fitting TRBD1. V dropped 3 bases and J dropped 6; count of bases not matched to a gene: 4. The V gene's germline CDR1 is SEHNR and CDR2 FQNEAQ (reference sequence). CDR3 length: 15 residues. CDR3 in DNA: TGTGCCAGCAGCTTCCGGGACAGGGGTTCCGGGGAGCTGTTTTTT. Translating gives CASSFRDRGSGELFF. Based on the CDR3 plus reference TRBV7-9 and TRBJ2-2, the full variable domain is DTGVSQNPRHKITKRGQNVTFRCDPISEHNRLYWYRQTLGQGPEFLTYFQNEAQLEKSRLLSDRFSAERPKGSFSTLEIQRTEQGDSAMYLCASSFRDRGSGELFFGEGSRLTVL.

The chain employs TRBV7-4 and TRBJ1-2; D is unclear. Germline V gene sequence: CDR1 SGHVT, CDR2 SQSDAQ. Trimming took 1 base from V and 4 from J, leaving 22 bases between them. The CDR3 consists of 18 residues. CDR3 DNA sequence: TGTGCCAGCAGCTTAGTCCCTACTAAGCCAGTGTTCGTCTATGGCTACACCTTC. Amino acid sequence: CASSLVPTKPVFVYGYTF.

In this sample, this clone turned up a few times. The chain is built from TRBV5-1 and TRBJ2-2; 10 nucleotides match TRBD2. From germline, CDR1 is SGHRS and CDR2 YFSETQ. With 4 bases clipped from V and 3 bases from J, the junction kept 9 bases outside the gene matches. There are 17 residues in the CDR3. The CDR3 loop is CASSTETGTSDTGELFF. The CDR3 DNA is TGCGCCAGCAGCACCGAGACCGGGACTAGCGACACCGGGGAGCTGTTTTTT.

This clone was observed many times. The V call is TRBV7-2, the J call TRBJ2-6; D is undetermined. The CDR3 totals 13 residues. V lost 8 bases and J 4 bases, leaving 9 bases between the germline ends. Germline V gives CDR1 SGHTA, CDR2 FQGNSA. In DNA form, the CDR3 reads TGTGCCAGCGCGACTGGCGGGGCCAACGTCCTGACTTTC. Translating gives CASATGGANVLTF.

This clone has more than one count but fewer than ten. The CDR3 DNA sequence: TGTGCCAGCAGCAATGACAATTATAATTCACCCCTCCACTTT. Residues: CASSNDNYNSPLHF. V and J are TRBV6-5 and TRBJ1-6; D gene ambiguous. Looked up from germline, CDR1 is MNHEY and CDR2 is SVGAGI. Trimming took 6 bases from V and 4 from J, leaving 10 bases between them. This CDR3 has 14 amino acids.

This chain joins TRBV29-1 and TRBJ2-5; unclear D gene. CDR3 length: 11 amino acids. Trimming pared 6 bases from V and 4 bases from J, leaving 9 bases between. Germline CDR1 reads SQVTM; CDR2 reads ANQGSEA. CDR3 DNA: TGCAGCGTGGCTCAATTAGAGACCCAGTACTTC. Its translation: CSVAQLETQYF.

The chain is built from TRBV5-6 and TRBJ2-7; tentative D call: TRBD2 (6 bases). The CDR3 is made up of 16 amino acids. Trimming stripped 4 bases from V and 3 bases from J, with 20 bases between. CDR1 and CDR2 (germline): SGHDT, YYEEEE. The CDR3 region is CASSHRTLARYYEQYF. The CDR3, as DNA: TGTGCCAGCAGCCACCGAACTCTAGCGCGTTACTACGAGCAGTACTTC. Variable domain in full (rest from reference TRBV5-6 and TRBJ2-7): DAGVTQSPTHLIKTRGQQVTLRCSPKSGHDTVSWYQQALGQGPQFIFQYYEEEERQRGNFPDRFSGHQFPNYSSELNVNALLLGDSALYLCASSHRTLARYYEQYFGPGTRLTVT.

The CDR3 DNA follows: TGTGCCAGCAGCCCAAGGTGGGCAGGGGGAACACAAGAGACCCAGTACTTC. Translated, it gives CASSPRWAGGTQETQYF. V is TRBV7-9 and J is TRBJ2-5, with TRBD1 identical over 7 bases. Germline V CDR1 and CDR2: SEHNR, FQNEAQ (reference sequence). V lost 5 bases and J lost 2; bases outside the gene matches: 14. This CDR3 spans 17 amino acids.

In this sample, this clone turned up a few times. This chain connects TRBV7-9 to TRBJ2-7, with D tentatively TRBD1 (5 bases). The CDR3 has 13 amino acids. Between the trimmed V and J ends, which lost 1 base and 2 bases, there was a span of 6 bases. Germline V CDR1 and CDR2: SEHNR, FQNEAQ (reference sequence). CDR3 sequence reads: CASSLETAYEQYF. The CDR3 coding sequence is TGTGCCAGCAGCTTAGAGACAGCCTACGAGCAGTACTTC.

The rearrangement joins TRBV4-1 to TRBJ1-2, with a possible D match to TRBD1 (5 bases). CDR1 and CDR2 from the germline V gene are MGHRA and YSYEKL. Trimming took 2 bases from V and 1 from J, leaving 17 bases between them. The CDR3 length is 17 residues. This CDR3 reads CASSQLGTGLINYGYTF. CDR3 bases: TGCGCCAGCAGCCAATTGGGCACAGGACTAATTAACTATGGCTACACCTTC.

The CDR3 loop reads CASSLVSRTDTQYF. CDR3 DNA sequence: TGTGCCAGCAGCTTAGTCAGTCGCACAGATACGCAGTATTTT. This chain uses TRBV7-2 with TRBJ2-3; D is unclear. V shed 1 base and J shed 1 base, with 6 bases lying between them. The CDR3 covers 14 residues. Germline loops: CDR1 SGHTA, CDR2 FQGNSA.

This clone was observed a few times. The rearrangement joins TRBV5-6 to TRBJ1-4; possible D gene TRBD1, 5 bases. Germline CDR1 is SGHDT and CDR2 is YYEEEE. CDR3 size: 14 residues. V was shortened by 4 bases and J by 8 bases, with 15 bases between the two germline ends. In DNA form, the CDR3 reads TGTGCCAGCAGCATGGACACCCTTGGGGAAAAACTGTTTTTT. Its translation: CASSMDTLGEKLFF.

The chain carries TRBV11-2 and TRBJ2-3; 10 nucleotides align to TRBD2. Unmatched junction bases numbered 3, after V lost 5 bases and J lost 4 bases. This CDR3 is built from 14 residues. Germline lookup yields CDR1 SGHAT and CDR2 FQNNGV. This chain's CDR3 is CASSPSGGADTQYF. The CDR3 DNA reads TGTGCCAGCAGCCCGAGCGGGGGGGCAGATACGCAGTATTTT.

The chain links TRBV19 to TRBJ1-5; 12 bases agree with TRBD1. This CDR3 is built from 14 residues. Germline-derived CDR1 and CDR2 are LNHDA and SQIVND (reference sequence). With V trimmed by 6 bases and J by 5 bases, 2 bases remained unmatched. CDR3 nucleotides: TGTGCCAGTAGCGGGACAGGGGGCGATCAGCCCCAGCATTTT. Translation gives CASSGTGGDQPQHF.

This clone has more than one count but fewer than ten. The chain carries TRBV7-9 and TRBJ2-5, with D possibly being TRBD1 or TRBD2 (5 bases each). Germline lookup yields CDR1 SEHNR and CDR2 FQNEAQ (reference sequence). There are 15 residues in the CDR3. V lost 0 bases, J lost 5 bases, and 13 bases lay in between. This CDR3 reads CASSLAGRGVETQYF. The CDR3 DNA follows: TGTGCCAGCAGCTTAGCCGGTCGAGGGGTGGAGACCCAGTACTTC.

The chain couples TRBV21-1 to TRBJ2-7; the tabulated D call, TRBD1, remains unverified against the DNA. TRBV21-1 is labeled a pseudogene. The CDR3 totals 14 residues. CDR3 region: CASSKTGPGYEQYF. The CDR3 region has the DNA TGTGCCAGCAGCAAGACAGGGCCTGGGTACGAGCAGTACTTC.

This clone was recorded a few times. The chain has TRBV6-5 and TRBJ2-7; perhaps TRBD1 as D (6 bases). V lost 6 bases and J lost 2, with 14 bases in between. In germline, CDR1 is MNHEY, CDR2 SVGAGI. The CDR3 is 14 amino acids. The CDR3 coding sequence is TGTGCCAGCAGCGAAACGGACAGCACCTACGAGCAGTACTTC. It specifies CASSETDSTYEQYF.